These T cell receptor beta chains were read from a single sample in a study of patients and donors after allogeneic stem cell transplantation. Each CDR3 protein gets one entry after TCRdb re-called the RT-PCR reads with MiXCR. The data contain fewer than 200,000 distinct CDR3 sequences, 25% to 35% of them singletons. Sequencing used blood, either unsorted or a sorted T cell fraction (not recorded which). The receptors were sampled from a human donor who was either an allogeneic HSCT recipient or a stem cell or donor lymphocyte infusion donor (not recorded which). It is not recorded whose cells these are; they may come from a transplant donor. Each CDR3 is given with its conserved first and last residue. A D gene is named only where the DNA matches it firmly. Not all rows give a size; the values are once, few, many and, for expanded clones, a class.

J gene | clone size | CDR3 length | D gene | V gene | CDR3 DNA | CDR3 protein
TRBJ2-2 | NA | 16 | NA | TRBV5-1 | TGCGCCAGCAGCCCCTTGACAGGTCTGGGCACCGGGGAGCTGTTTTTT | CASSPLTGLGTGELFF
TRBJ1-5 | NA | 14 | NA | TRBV20-1 | TGCAGTGCTAGAGTGGACTTTAGCAATCAGCCCCAGCATTTT | CSARVDFSNQPQHF
TRBJ2-1 | NA | 15 | NA | TRBV5-1 | TGCGCCAGCAGCTTGGGCCCCAGACTCTCTAATGAGCAGTTCTTC | CASSLGPRLSNEQFF
TRBJ1-1 | many | 13 | TRBD1 | TRBV6-5 | TGTGCCAGCCGGACAGGGGGCTCGAGGAAAGCTTTCTTT | CASRTGGSRKAFF
TRBJ1-3 | many | 14 | NA | TRBV5-1 | TGCGCCAGTTCCTCGACCGGGTATGGAAACACCATATATTTT | CASSSTGYGNTIYF
TRBJ1-4 | few | 15 | NA | TRBV5-6 | TGTGCCAGCAGCTTGGGGCAAAGAACTAATGAAAAACTGTTTTTT | CASSLGQRTNEKLFF
TRBJ2-3 | few | 15 | NA | TRBV20-1 | TGCAGTGCTAGAGGTCTCCCGGGACTCACAGATACGCAGTATTTT | CSARGLPGLTDTQYF
TRBJ1-6 | NA | 17 | TRBD1 | TRBV20-1 | TGCAGTGCTAGGGGGACAGGGGACGGTGTAGGTAATTCACCCCTCCACTTT | CSARGTGDGVGNSPLHF
TRBJ2-3 | NA | 13 | TRBD1 | TRBV27 | TGTGCCAGCACACACAGGGGGGCAGATACGCAGTATTTT | CASTHRGADTQYF
TRBJ2-3 | NA | 14 | NA | TRBV10-3 | TGTGCCATCGAAGGGGACTCCTACGCTGATACGCAGTATTTT | CAIEGDSYADTQYF
TRBJ2-1 | NA | 18 | TRBD2 | TRBV10-3 | TGTGCCATCAGTCAGGGACTAGCGGGGCTCGAAGCCTACAATGAGCAGTTCTTC | CAISQGLAGLEAYNEQFF
TRBJ2-1 | NA | 15 | TRBD2 | TRBV27 | TGTGCCAGCAGTTTGACACTAGCGGGTTACAATGAGCAGTTCTTC | CASSLTLAGYNEQFF
TRBJ2-5 | once | 15 | NA | TRBV28 | TGTGCCAGCAGTTTATGGTCGGGTAGTCAAGAGACCCAGTACTTC | CASSLWSGSQETQYF
TRBJ2-1 | NA | 15 | NA | TRBV6-2/TRBV6-3 | TGTGCCAGCAACCCACAGGGAAACAGATACAATGAGCAGTTCTTC | CASNPQGNRYNEQFF
TRBJ1-2 | few | 14 | TRBD1 | TRBV6-2/TRBV6-3 | TGTGCCAGCAGTTACTCAGGGGGCGACTATGGCTACACCTTC | CASSYSGGDYGYTF
TRBJ2-1 | NA | 12 | NA | TRBV7-3 | TGTGCCAGCAGCTTACAGGGGGGTGAGCAGTTCTTC | CASSLQGGEQFF
TRBJ1-1 | few | 13 | NA | TRBV7-8 | TGTGCCAGCAGCTCTAACAGGGAGATGCGAGCTTTCTTT | CASSSNREMRAFF
TRBJ1-2 | many | 16 | NA | TRBV11-2 | TGTGCCAGCAGCTTCTTTACGCGGGACGGGAACTATGGCTACACCTTC | CASSFFTRDGNYGYTF
TRBJ1-1 | NA | 16 | TRBD1 | TRBV11-2 | TGTGCCAGCAGCTTGTGGACAGGAATGACAAACACTGAAGCTTTCTTT | CASSLWTGMTNTEAFF
TRBJ2-5 | NA | 15 | NA | TRBV14 | TGTGCCAGCAGTCCAAGGGACTTCCTTGCGGAGACCCAGTACTTC | CASSPRDFLAETQYF
TRBJ2-1 | NA | 13 | TRBD2 | TRBV10-3 | TGTGCCATCGATAGCGGGAGTGGCAATGAGCAGTTCTTC | CAIDSGSGNEQFF
TRBJ1-1 | many | 14 | TRBD1 | TRBV7-2 | TGTGCCAGCCGACCAGGGGGTATGAACACTGAAGCTTTCTTT | CASRPGGMNTEAFF
TRBJ2-1 | once | 14 | NA | TRBV7-3 | TGTGCCAGCAGCTTAGATGGGGGCTTTAATGAGCAGTTCTTC | CASSLDGGFNEQFF
TRBJ2-6 | NA | 15 | TRBD1 | TRBV20-1 | TGCAGTGCTACTGGGACAGGCTCTGGGGCCAACGTCCTGACTTTC | CSATGTGSGANVLTF